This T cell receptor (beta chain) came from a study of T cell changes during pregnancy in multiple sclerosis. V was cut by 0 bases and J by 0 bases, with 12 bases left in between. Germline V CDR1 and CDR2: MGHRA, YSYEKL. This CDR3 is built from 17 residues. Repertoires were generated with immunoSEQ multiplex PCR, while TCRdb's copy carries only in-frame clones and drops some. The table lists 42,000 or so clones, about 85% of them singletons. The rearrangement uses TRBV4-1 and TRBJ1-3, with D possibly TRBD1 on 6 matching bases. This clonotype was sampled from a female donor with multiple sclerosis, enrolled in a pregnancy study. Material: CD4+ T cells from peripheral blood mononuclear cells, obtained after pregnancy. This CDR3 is CASSQDPGAFSGNTIYF. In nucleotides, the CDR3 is TGCGCCAGCAGCCAAGATCCAGGGGCATTCTCTGGAAACACCATATATTTT.